The source of this T cell receptor beta chain is a study of siplizumab effects on memory and regulatory T cells. Study-wide findings and caveats: Both greater diversity than memory cells and a major contribution to the alloresponse seemed to characterize naive T cells. Mappable alloreactive CD4+ clones averaged 68.8% Treg-derived with siplizumab versus about 30% in controls.

With respect to this clone: The antigen is not known. The same CDR3 is also encoded by other DNA sequences in this sample.

Per germline, CDR1 SEHNR and CDR2 FQNEAQ (reference sequence). Trimming took 1 base from V and 9 from J, leaving 0 bases between them. This CDR3 has 10 residues. About 100,000 TCR templates underwent assay in each sample. This table comes from immunoSEQ multiplex PCR, and its TCRdb copy is limited to in-frame clones, with some not included. The data contain approximately 75,000 clones, 90% to 95% of them seen just once; the ten biggest clones take up approximately 4.5%. The receptor's source is a human donor in good health. The material sequenced was CD8+ T cells sorted from blood. The chain recombines TRBV7-9 with TRBJ2-2, with no clear D. The CDR3 DNA sequence: TGTGCCAGCAGCTTAGGGGAGCTGTTTTTT. Translation gives CASSLGELFF.